The present T cell receptor beta chain was sequenced within a study of spatial heterogeneity in lung cancer. TCRdb itself ran the 5' RACE reads through MiXCR, one entry per CDR3 protein. The data hold around 19,000 distinct CDR3 sequences, with around a fifth observed a single time. Time point noted: sample taken at primary tumor resection. Whole RNA, which was extracted from tumor, nontumor lung tissue or frozen PBMC, was sequenced without any cell sorting. The CDR3 spans 15 residues. J gave up 3 bases and V 6 bases, and 10 bases lay outside the gene matches. Specimen: PBMCs, collected at surgery. This TCR was sampled from a female donor with early-stage non-small cell lung cancer. The chain joins TRBV12-3 or TRBV12-4 to TRBJ2-5; 7 bases are a match to TRBD2. The DNA for the CDR3 is TGTGCCAGCAGACCAACAAGCGGGACCAAAGAGACCCAGTACTTC. It specifies CASRPTSGTKETQYF.